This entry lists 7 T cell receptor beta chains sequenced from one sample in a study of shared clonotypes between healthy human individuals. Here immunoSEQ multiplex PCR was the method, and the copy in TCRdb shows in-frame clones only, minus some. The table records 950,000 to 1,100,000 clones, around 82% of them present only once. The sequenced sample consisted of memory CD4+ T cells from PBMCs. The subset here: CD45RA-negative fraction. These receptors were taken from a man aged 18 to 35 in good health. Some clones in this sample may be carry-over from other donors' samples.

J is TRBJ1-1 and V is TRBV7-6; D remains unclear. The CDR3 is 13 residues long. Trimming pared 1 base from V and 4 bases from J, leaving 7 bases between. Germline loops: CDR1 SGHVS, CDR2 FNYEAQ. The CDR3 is CASSLGATTEAFF. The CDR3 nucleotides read TGTGCCAGCAGCTTAGGGGCCACCACTGAAGCTTTCTTT.

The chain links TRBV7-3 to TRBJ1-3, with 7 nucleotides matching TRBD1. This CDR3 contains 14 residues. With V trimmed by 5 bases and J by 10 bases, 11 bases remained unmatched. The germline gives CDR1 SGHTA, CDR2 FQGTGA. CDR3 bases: TGTGCCAGCAGCCCTAACAGGGGTGGCCCAACCATATATTTT. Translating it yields CASSPNRGGPTIYF. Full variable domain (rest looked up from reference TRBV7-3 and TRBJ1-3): GAGVSQTPSNKVTEKGKYVELRCDPISGHTALYWYRQSLGQGPEFLIYFQGTGAADDSGLPNDRFFAVRPEGSVSTLKIQRTERGDSAVYLCASSPNRGGPTIYFGEGSWLTVV.

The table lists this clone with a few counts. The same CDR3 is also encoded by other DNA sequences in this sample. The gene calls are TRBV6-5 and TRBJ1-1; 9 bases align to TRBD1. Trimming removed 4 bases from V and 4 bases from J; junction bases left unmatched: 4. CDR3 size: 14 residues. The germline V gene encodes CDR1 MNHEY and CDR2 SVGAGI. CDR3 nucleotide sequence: TGTGCCAGCAGTTCGGGACAGGGATCCACTGAAGCTTTCTTT. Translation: CASSSGQGSTEAFF.

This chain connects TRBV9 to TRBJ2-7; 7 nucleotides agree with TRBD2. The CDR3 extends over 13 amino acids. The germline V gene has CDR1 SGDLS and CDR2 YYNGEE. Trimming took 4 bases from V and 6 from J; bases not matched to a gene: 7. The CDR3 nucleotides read TGTGCCAGCAGCCCCTCGGGCGGGGGCGAGCAGTACTTC. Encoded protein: CASSPSGGGEQYF. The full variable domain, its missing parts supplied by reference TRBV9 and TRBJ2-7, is DSGVTQTPKHLITATGQRVTLRCSPRSGDLSVYWYQQSLDQGLQFLIQYYNGEERAKGNILERFSAQQFPDLHSELNLSSLELGDSALYFCASSPSGGGEQYFGPGTRLTVT.

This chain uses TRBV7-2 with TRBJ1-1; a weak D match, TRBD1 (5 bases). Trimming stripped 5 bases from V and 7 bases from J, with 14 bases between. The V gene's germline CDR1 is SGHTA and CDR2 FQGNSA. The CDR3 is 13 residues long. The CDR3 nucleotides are TGTGCCAGCAGCAACTGGGGCGGCTATGAAGCTTTCTTT. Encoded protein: CASSNWGGYEAFF.

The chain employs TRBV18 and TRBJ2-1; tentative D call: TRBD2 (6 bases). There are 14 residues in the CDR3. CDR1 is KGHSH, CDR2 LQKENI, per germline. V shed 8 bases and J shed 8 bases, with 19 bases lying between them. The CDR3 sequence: CASAGSGGIHEQFF. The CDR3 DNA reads TGTGCCAGCGCGGGTTCCGGGGGAATCCATGAGCAGTTCTTC.

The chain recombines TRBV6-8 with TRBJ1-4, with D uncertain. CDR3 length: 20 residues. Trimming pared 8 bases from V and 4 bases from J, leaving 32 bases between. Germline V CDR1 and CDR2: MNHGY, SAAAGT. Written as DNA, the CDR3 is TGTGCCAGCCCCCCCAAACGGCACAACCCCGAACAGCAACTTAATGAAAAACTGTTTTTT. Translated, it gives CASPPKRHNPEQQLNEKLFF.